This T cell receptor beta chain was captured by sequencing in a study of blood T cell repertoires in COVID-19. Across the whole study: Nucleic acid was either cDNA or gDNA, and it came from T cells, B-cell-depleted T cells, or PBMCs.

Deletions cut 4 bases from V and 1 base from J, with 8 bases between. The length of the CDR3 is 13 residues. Germline V lookup: CDR1 SGHRS, CDR2 YFSETQ. In the original processing: Estimation of nucleated cell counts was performed using reference gene primer amplification. This table comes from immunoSEQ multiplex PCR, and its TCRdb copy is limited to in-frame clones, with some not included. V, J and clone size reflect that table, while D and trimming were determined from the DNA. The data hold some 240,000 clones, with 75% to 85% observed a single time. A single count supports this clone. It was during active infection that Seattle patients were enrolled and then longitudinally followed.

The rearrangement uses TRBV5-1 and TRBJ1-1, with D possibly being TRBD1 (5 bases). Sequencing used peripheral blood. The clonotype was recovered from a woman in her seventies with COVID-19, enrolled during active disease. Here the CDR3 DNA reads TGCGCCAGCAGCACGACAGAGAACACTGAAGCTTTCTTT. This sequence encodes CASSTTENTEAFF.